This T cell receptor (beta chain) was sequenced for a study of cytotoxic CD8 clonotypes in ibrutinib-treated CLL. Study overall: The cohort had about 10 relapsed/refractory and 15 treatment-naive patients, some 17 IGHV unmutated. Responses comprised some 24 partial and 2 complete; at median approximately 68 months, roughly 15 remained remitted and about 12 progressed. The response samples were taken once patients had been treated for a median of approximately 12 months, range 6 to 36. Samples averaged roughly 260,000 productive templates and roughly 86,000 productive rearrangements.

Method: immunoSEQ multiplex PCR; TCRdb's copy keeps in-frame clones and lacks some. The sample consists of 20,000 to 25,000 clones, 70% to 85% of them appearing once. This sample comprised PBMCs, obtained before ibrutinib treatment. The sequence was collected from a human donor with chronic lymphocytic leukemia.

CDR3 bases: TGCGCCAGCAGCCGAGGGACTAGCGGGACAATCAATGAGCAGTTCTTC. Its translation: CASSRGTSGTINEQFF. The V and J genes are TRBV5-1 and TRBJ2-1; TRBD2 matches 13 bases. The CDR3 totals 16 residues. The V gene end was trimmed by 4 bases and the J gene end by 6 bases; junction bases not matched to a gene: 7. Germline CDR1 reads SGHRS; CDR2 reads YFSETQ.